The entry below describes one TCR beta chain. Its antigen is undetermined. Using immunoSEQ multiplex PCR, the repertoire was profiled, and TCRdb retains in-frame clones only, with some absent. The table shows approximately 100,000 clones, with more than 85% occurring only once. V lost 6 bases, J lost 4 bases, and 9 bases stayed unmatched. Germline V gives CDR1 MNHEY, CDR2 SVGEGT. This CDR3 has 15 amino acids. The sample is drawn from a study of T cell responses to AZD1222 COVID-19 vaccine. Overall study: Timing groups of about 4 and about 12 weeks for second doses were pooled.

Study observations and caveats: Only a handful of AZD1222 recipients tested seropositive at baseline. Dominant at 160-218 and 743-854, vaccine-associated CD4 TCRs also spanned spike. The sample set comprised mostly white British donors with more females, and clonal diversity was possibly underestimated.

The sample in question was peripheral blood, obtained on day 0 of AZD1222 vaccination. This chain uses TRBV6-2 or TRBV6-3 with TRBJ2-1, with TRBD2 matching 7 bases. This TCR was recovered from an adult in good health. The CDR3: CASSSAARGYNEQFF. CDR3 DNA sequence: TGTGCCAGCAGCTCTGCCGCGCGGGGGTACAATGAGCAGTTCTTC.